This T cell receptor (beta chain) was profiled in a study of patients and donors after allogeneic stem cell transplantation. V shed 6 bases and J 1 base; nucleotides not matched to a gene: 5. The V gene's germline CDR1 is MNHNS and CDR2 SASEGT. The CDR3 has 15 residues. TCRdb recomputed calls from the RT-PCR reads with MiXCR, one row per CDR3 protein. The data hold about a million distinct CDR3 sequences, with 15% to 20% observed a single time. This clonotype has ten or more counts. The chain couples TRBV6-1 to TRBJ2-2, with 7 positions matching TRBD2. Sequences were obtained from blood, either unsorted or a sorted T cell fraction (not recorded which). This clonotype was sampled from a human donor who was either an allogeneic HSCT recipient or a stem cell or donor lymphocyte infusion donor (not recorded which). It is not recorded whose cells these are; they may come from a transplant donor. The CDR3 nucleotides read TGTGCCAGCAGCCCTAAGCGGGAGAACACCGGGGAGCTGTTTTTT. Protein product: CASSPKRENTGELFF.